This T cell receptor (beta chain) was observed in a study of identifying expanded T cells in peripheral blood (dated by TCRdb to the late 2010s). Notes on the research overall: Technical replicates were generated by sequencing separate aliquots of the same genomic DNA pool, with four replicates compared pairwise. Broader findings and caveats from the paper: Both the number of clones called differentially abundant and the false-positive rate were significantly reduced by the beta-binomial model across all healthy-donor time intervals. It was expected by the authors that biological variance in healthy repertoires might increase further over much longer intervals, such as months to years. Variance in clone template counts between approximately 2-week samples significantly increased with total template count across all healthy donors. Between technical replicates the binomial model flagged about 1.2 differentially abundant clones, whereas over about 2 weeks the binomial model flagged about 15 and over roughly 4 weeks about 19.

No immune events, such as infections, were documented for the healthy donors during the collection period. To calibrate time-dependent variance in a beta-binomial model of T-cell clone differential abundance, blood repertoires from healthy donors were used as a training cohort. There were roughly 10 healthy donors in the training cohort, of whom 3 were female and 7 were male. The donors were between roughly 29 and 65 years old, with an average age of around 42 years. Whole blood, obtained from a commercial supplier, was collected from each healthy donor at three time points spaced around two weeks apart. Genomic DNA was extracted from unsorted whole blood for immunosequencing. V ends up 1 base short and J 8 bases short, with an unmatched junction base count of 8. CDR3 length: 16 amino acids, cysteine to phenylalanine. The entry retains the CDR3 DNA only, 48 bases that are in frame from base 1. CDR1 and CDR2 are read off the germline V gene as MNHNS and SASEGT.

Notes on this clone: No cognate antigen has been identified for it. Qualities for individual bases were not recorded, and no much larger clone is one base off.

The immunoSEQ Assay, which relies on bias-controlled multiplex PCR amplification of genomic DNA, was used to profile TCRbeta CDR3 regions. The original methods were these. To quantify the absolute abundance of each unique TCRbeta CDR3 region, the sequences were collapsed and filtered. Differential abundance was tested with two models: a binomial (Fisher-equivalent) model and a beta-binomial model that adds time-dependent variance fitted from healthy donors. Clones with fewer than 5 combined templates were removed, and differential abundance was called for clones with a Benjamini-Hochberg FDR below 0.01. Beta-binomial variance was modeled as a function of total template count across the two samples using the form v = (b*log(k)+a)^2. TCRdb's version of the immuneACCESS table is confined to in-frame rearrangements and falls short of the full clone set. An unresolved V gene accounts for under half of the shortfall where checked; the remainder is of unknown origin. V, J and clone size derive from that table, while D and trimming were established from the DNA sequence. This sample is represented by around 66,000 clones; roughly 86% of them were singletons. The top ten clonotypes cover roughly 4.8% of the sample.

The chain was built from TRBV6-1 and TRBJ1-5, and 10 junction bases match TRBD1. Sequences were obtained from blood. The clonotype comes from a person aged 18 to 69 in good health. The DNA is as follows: TGTGCCAGCAGTGAAGGACCGGGACAGGGGTCGGAGCCCCAGCATTTT. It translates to CASSEGPGQGSEPQHF.